This is a list of T cell receptor beta chains from one sample in a study of blood T cell repertoires in COVID-19. Assay used: immunoSEQ multiplex PCR; TCRdb lists only in-frame clones, some missing. The table has 150,000 to 200,000 clones, approximately 79% seen once; the top ten hold 4% to 6.5%. Sequencing was done on a sample of PBMCs or T cells enriched from blood (not recorded which). The receptor set was obtained from a woman aged 55 to 70 with acute COVID-19. CDR3s include the opening cysteine and the closing phenylalanine or tryptophan. Each record gives: D gene, clone size, J gene, V gene, CDR3 protein, CDR3 DNA. The D gene is left open where the match is weak. A row's size may be missing; if present it is once, few, many or a size class.

>.|.|TRBJ1-2|TRBV3-1/TRBV3-2
CASTFLAGDPYGYTF
TGTGCCAGCACCTTCCTGGCGGGGGATCCCTATGGCTACACCTTC
>TRBD1|.|TRBJ2-7|TRBV6-5
CASSFDRGHEQYF
TGTGCCAGCAGTTTCGACAGGGGCCACGAGCAGTACTTC
>TRBD2|.|TRBJ2-1|TRBV9
CASSESGGVSYNEQFF
TGTGCCAGCAGCGAAAGCGGGGGGGTCTCCTACAATGAGCAGTTCTTC
>TRBD1|.|TRBJ2-5|TRBV10-1
CASLRASGQGRETQYF
TGCGCCAGCCTCCGGGCGTCGGGACAGGGGCGAGAGACCCAGTACTTC
>TRBD2|once|TRBJ2-1|TRBV5-1
CASSSLTSPRRNEQFF
TGCGCCAGCAGCTCCCTGACTAGCCCGAGAAGGAATGAGCAGTTCTTC
>TRBD2|once|TRBJ2-1|TRBV4-2
CASSQEDSGGAREQFF
TGTGCCAGCAGCCAAGAGGACAGCGGGGGGGCGCGGGAGCAGTTCTTC
>.|.|TRBJ1-2|TRBV27
CASSPQGNYGYTF
TGTGCCAGCAGTCCGCAGGGGAACTATGGCTACACCTTC
>.|.|TRBJ2-1|TRBV6-5
CASFGGVRYEQFF
TGTGCCAGCTTCGGAGGGGTGCGCTATGAGCAGTTCTTC
>TRBD1|few|TRBJ2-2|TRBV10-1
CAWNGTANTGELFF
TGCGCCTGGAACGGGACAGCGAACACCGGGGAGCTGTTTTTT
>.|.|TRBJ1-1|TRBV4-3
CASSRVSNTEAFF
TGCGCCAGCAGCCGAGTTTCGAACACTGAAGCTTTCTTT
>.|.|TRBJ2-5|TRBV3-1/TRBV3-2
CASSSSQGAVRVTQYF
TGTGCCAGCAGCTCATCCCAAGGGGCTGTTCGGGTGACCCAGTACTTC
>TRBD1|.|TRBJ2-5|TRBV10-1
CASSGTGMEETQYF
TGCGCCAGCAGTGGGACAGGGATGGAGGAGACCCAGTACTTC
>.|.|TRBJ1-2|TRBV12-3/TRBV12-4
CASSLAPDRVYTF
TGTGCCAGCAGTTTGGCCCCGGACAGAGTCTACACCTTC
>.|.|TRBJ1-1|TRBV7-8
CASSPGRVGAFF
TGTGCCAGCAGCCCCGGGCGGGTGGGGGCTTTCTTT
>TRBD1|.|TRBJ2-5|TRBV24-1
CATSDPGQGEGQYF
TGTGCCACCAGTGATCCGGGACAGGGGGAGGGCCAGTACTTC
>.|.|TRBJ2-3|TRBV16
CASSQYSAGTDTQYF
TGTGCCAGCAGCCAATACTCGGCGGGCACAGATACGCAGTATTTT
>.|.|TRBJ1-1|TRBV10-1
CASSSQGGTEAFF
TGCGCCAGCAGTTCACAGGGAGGGACTGAAGCTTTCTTT
>.|once|TRBJ2-3|TRBV11-3
CASSSNTDTQYF
TGTGCCAGCAGCTCTAACACAGATACGCAGTATTTT
>.|few|TRBJ1-4|TRBV28
CASSLGRRLEKLFF
TGTGCCAGCAGTTTAGGAAGGCGGCTTGAAAAACTGTTTTTT
>.|.|TRBJ1-3|TRBV6-5
CASSYSREFSGNTIYF
TGTGCCAGCAGTTACTCAAGGGAGTTCTCTGGAAACACCATATATTTT
>.|.|TRBJ2-5|TRBV21-1
CASSKCYNLRVLRETQYF
TGTGCCAGCAGCAAGTGCTATAATCTCAGGGTGTTGCGGGAGACCCAGTACTTC
>TRBD1|.|TRBJ2-2|TRBV29-1
CSVGARTGLQGGELFF
TGCAGCGTTGGGGCCCGGACAGGGCTTCAGGGCGGGGAGCTGTTTTTT
>.|.|TRBJ1-1|TRBV7-8
CASSLAQNTEAFF
TGTGCCAGCAGCTTAGCCCAGAACACTGAAGCTTTCTTT
>.|once|TRBJ2-1|TRBV7-2
CASSLQRVGEQFF
TGTGCCAGCAGCCTTCAGCGTGTTGGTGAGCAGTTCTTC
>TRBD1|.|TRBJ1-4|TRBV10-3
CAISVSQGYEKLFF
TGTGCCATCAGTGTTTCACAGGGGTACGAAAAACTGTTTTTT
>TRBD1|.|TRBJ1-1|TRBV3-1/TRBV3-2
CASSHPTTGGNTEAFF
TGTGCCAGCAGCCATCCCACGACAGGGGGGAACACTGAAGCTTTCTTT
>.|.|TRBJ1-4|TRBV4-3
CASSQLRGAMSNEKLFF
TGCGCCAGCAGCCAACTACGCGGGGCGATGTCTAATGAAAAACTGTTTTTT
>TRBD1|.|TRBJ1-4|TRBV7-2
CASSSRQGAEKLFF
TGTGCCAGCAGCTCCCGACAGGGGGCTGAAAAACTGTTTTTT
>.|.|TRBJ1-6|TRBV5-6
CASSLGSGYSPLHF
TGTGCCAGCAGCTTGGGGTCAGGGTACTCACCCCTCCACTTT
>.|few|TRBJ2-4|TRBV11-2
CASSLDPAGDEAKNIQYF
TGTGCCAGCAGCTTAGATCCGGCAGGGGATGAGGCCAAAAACATTCAGTACTTC
>.|.|TRBJ2-1|TRBV19
CASSIRQNNEQFF
TGTGCCAGTAGTATAAGACAAAACAATGAGCAGTTCTTC
>.|.|TRBJ2-5|TRBV10-3
CAISEFRGKETQYF
TGTGCCATCAGTGAGTTTCGAGGGAAAGAGACCCAGTACTTC
>TRBD1|.|TRBJ1-2|TRBV6-5
CASSYSSQGANYGYTF
TGTGCCAGCAGTTACTCGAGTCAGGGGGCCAACTATGGCTACACCTTC
>.|once|TRBJ2-1|TRBV15
CATSRDRGNEQFF
TGTGCCACCAGCAGAGATCGGGGGAATGAGCAGTTCTTC
>.|.|TRBJ2-1|TRBV6-5
CASRLLASEQFF
TGTGCCAGCAGACTTCTAGCTTCTGAGCAGTTCTTC
>.|.|TRBJ2-2|TRBV11-2
CASSTPNSGTSDTGELFF
TGTGCCAGCAGCACCCCAAACTCCGGGACATCCGACACCGGGGAGCTGTTTTTT
>TRBD1|.|TRBJ2-2|TRBV19
CAGGTGGMHTGELFF
TGTGCCGGGGGGACAGGGGGCATGCACACCGGGGAGCTGTTTTTT